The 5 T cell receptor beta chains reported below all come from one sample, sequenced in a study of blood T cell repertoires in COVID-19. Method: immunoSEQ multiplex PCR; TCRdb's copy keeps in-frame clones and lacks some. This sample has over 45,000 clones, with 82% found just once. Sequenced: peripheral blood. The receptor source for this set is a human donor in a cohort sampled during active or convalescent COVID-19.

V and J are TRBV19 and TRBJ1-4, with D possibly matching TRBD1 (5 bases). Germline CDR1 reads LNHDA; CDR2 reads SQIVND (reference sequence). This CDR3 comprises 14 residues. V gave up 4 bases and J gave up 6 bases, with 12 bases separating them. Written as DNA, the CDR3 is TGTGCCAGTAGTAAAGACAGTGACTATGAAAAACTGTTTTTT. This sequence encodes CASSKDSDYEKLFF.

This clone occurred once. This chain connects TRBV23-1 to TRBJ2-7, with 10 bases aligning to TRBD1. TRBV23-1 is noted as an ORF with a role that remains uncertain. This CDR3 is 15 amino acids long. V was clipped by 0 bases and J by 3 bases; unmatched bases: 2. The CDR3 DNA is TGCGCCAGCAGTCAATCGAGGACAGGGGGCTACGAGCAGTACTTC. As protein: CASSQSRTGGYEQYF.

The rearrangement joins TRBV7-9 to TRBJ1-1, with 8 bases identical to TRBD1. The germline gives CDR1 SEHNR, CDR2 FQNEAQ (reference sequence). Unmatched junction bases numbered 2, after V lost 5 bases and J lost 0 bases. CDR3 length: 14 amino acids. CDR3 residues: CASSRQGMNTEAFF. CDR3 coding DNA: TGTGCCAGCAGCCGACAGGGGATGAACACTGAAGCTTTCTTT.

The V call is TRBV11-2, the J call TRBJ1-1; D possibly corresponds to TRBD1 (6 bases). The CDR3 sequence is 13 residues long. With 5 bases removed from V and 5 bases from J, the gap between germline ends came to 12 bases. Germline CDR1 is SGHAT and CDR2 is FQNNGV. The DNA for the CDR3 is TGTGCCAGCAGCCTACTACAGGGTACTGAAGCTTTCTTT. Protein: CASSLLQGTEAFF.

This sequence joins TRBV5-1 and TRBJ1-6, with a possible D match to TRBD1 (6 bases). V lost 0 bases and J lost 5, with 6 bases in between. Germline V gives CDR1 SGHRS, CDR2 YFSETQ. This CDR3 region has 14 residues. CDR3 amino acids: CASSLGTDNSPLHF. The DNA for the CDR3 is TGCGCCAGCAGCTTGGGGACAGATAATTCACCCCTCCACTTT.